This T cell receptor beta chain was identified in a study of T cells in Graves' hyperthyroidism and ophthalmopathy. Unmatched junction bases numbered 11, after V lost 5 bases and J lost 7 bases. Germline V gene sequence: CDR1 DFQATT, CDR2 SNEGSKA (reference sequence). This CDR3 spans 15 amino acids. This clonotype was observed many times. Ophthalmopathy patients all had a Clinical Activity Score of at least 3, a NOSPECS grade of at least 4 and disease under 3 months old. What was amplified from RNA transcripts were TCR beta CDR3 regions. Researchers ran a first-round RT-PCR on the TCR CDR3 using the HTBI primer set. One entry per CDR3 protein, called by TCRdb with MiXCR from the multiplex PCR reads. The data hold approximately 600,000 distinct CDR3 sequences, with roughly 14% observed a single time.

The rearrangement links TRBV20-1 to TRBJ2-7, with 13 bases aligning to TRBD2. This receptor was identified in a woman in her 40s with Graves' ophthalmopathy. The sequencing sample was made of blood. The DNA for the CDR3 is TGCAGTGCTCAGACCCCCGGGACTAGCGGGACGGAGCAGTACTTC. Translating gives CSAQTPGTSGTEQYF.